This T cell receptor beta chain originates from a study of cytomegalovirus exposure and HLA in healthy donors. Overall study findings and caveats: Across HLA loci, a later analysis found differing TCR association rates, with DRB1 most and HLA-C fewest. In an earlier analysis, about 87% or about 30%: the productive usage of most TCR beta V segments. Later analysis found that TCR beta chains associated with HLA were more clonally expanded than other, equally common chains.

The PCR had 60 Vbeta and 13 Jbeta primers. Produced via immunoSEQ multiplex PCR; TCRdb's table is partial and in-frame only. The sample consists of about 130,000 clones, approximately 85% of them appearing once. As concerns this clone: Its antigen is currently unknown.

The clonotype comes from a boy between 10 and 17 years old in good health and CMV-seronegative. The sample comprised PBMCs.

CDR3 amino acids: CASSLVAINEQFF. Here the CDR3 DNA reads TGTGCCAGCAGCTTGGTAGCGATCAATGAGCAGTTCTTC. This chain joins TRBV5-4 and TRBJ2-1; D perhaps matches TRBD2 (5 bases). This CDR3 comprises 13 residues. The germline V and J ends were trimmed by 0 bases and 6 bases, with 7 bases remaining between them. Germline V gene data show CDR1 as SGHNT and CDR2 as YYREEE (reference sequence).